This record looks at one T cell receptor beta chain sequence and its context. This entry comes from a study of blood T cell repertoires in COVID-19. Across the whole study: Sites in the United States, Italy and Spain provided acute and convalescent COVID-19 samples. Sources were T cells, B-cell-depleted T cells, or PBMCs; the material itself was cDNA or gDNA.

The V gene lost 6 bases and the J gene lost 5 bases, with 14 bases spanning the gap. The CDR3 is 14 amino acids. Looked up from germline, CDR1 is MNHEY and CDR2 is SVGAGI. In the source study's methods: Estimation of nucleated cell counts was performed using reference gene primer amplification. Sequencing used immunoSEQ multiplex PCR; TCRdb keeps in-frame clones, though not all of them. From that table come the V and J calls and clone size; the DNA was used to work out D and trimming. This sample has roughly 150,000 clones, with roughly four fifths found just once. This TCR was recovered from a human donor with acute or convalescent COVID-19. The donor label of this sample is uncertain. The chain joins TRBV6-5 to TRBJ2-1; maybe TRBD1 (5 bases). Sequencing used peripheral blood. DNA of the CDR3: TGTGCCAGCAGGAGAACAGGTAATGACAATGAGCAGTTCTTC. Translating gives CASRRTGNDNEQFF.